This TCR beta chain was found in a study of T cell responses to AZD1222 COVID-19 vaccine. Only in-frame clones appear in the TCRdb table, and some are missing; sequencing was by immunoSEQ multiplex PCR. The sample has 110,000 or so clones; 70% to 90% are singletons. V lost 3 bases, J lost 10 bases, and 20 bases lay in between. Germline V gene lookup returns CDR1 SGDLS and CDR2 YYNGEE. The CDR3 is made up of 15 amino acids. The gene calls are TRBV9 and TRBJ1-5; weak D call: TRBD1 (5 bases). The receptor comes from an adult in good health. This material consisted of peripheral blood, taken on day 0 of AZD1222 vaccination. For the CDR3, the DNA is TGTGCCAGCAGCGCGGGGGGGACGGGTATCAGCCCCCAGCATTTT. Translation: CASSAGGTGISPQHF.